The following is a T cell receptor (beta chain) sequence with its context. The source of the sample is a study of T cell changes during pregnancy in multiple sclerosis. The V end was cut by 0 bases, the J end by 4 bases, with 18 bases between. CDR1 is SGHRS and CDR2 is YFSETQ in the germline V gene. This CDR3 has 17 amino acids. TCRdb keeps only in-frame clones here, not all; method: immunoSEQ multiplex PCR. Here the sample spans roughly 84,000 clones, just under 95% being singletons. The sequence was obtained from a female donor in good health, enrolled as a control in a pregnancy study. This chain connects TRBV5-1 to TRBJ2-3; tentative D call: TRBD2 (7 bases). The sequencing here drew on peripheral blood, taken in the third trimester of pregnancy. The DNA for the CDR3 is TGCGCCAGCAGCTTGGAAGGAGGAGGCGGGGGCGCAGATACGCAGTATTTT. This translates into CASSLEGGGGGADTQYF.